A single sample is the source of the 14 T cell receptor beta chains below, sequenced in a study of blood T cell repertoires in COVID-19. Libraries were prepared by immunoSEQ multiplex PCR; TCRdb keeps only in-frame clonotypes and omits some of them. The repertoire has roughly 220,000 clones, 84% of them found once; the top ten carry less than 6.5%. Material: peripheral blood. All receptors come from a woman aged 60-75 years who had recovered from COVID-19.

The chain links TRBV2 to TRBJ1-1; D is unclear. V gave up 1 base and J gave up 2 bases, with 5 bases separating them. This CDR3 is 13 amino acids long. The V gene's germline CDR1 is SNHLY and CDR2 FYNNEI. The CDR3: CASSEGLNTEAFF. DNA of the CDR3: TGTGCCAGCAGTGAAGGGCTCAACACTGAAGCTTTCTTT.

V and J are TRBV10-3 and TRBJ2-1; 7 bases fit TRBD2. J was trimmed by 9 bases and V by 0 bases; bases with no gene match: 14. Looked up from germline, CDR1 is ENHRY and CDR2 is SYGVKD. The CDR3 contains 17 residues. CDR3 residues: CAISESLGGGSSGEQFF. Here the CDR3 DNA reads TGTGCCATCAGTGAGTCTTTGGGGGGGGGATCTTCTGGTGAGCAGTTCTTC.

J is TRBJ2-1 and V is TRBV5-8; a weak D match, TRBD1 (6 bases). The V and J ends lost 5 bases and 0 bases respectively, with 9 bases between them. The CDR3 runs to 14 residues. The germline V gene has CDR1 SGHTS and CDR2 YDEGEE. The CDR3 loop reads CASSQGSSYNEQFF. As DNA, the CDR3 is TGTGCCAGCAGTCAGGGGAGCTCCTACAATGAGCAGTTCTTC.

The chain uses TRBV9 and TRBJ2-5, with D possibly TRBD2 on 5 matching bases. This CDR3 has 13 residues. Looked up from germline, CDR1 is SGDLS and CDR2 is YYNGEE. V dropped 4 bases and J dropped 5 bases, with 12 bases sitting between them. The CDR3 reads CASSTLASETQYF. CDR3 DNA sequence: TGTGCCAGCAGCACTCTAGCTTCCGAGACCCAGTACTTC.

This clone was recorded once. V is TRBV5-1 and J is TRBJ2-5; D may be TRBD2 (6 bases). In germline, CDR1 is SGHRS, CDR2 YFSETQ. This CDR3 is 15 amino acids long. V was cut by 0 bases and J by 4 bases, with 13 bases left in between. CDR3 region: CASSLGTPEGETQYF. The CDR3 nucleotides read TGCGCCAGCAGCTTGGGAACCCCGGAGGGAGAGACCCAGTACTTC.

V and J are TRBV19 and TRBJ1-2; 7 bases fit TRBD1. The CDR3 covers 13 residues. Germline values: CDR1 LNHDA, CDR2 SQIVND (reference sequence). V gave up 5 bases and J gave up 4 bases; unmatched junction bases: 4. The CDR3 sequence: CASSLRDSYGYTF. In nucleotides, the CDR3 is TGTGCCAGTAGTCTCCGGGACAGCTATGGCTACACCTTC.

This clone appeared once. The junction departs from germline at one end; a sequencing error may be responsible. Here the CDR3 reads CASSLGVGGATDTQYF. The CDR3 region has the DNA TGTGCTAGCAGCTTAGGCGTCGGGGGGGCCACAGATACGCAGTATTTT. The V and J genes are TRBV7-7 and TRBJ2-3, with TRBD2 matching over 8 bases. The CDR3 loop spans 16 amino acids. CDR1 is SSHAT, CDR2 FNYEAQ, per germline (reference sequence).

Written as DNA, the CDR3 is TGTGCCAGCAGCCTCAGGACTAGCGGGGGAACAGATACGCAGTATTTT. Its protein is CASSLRTSGGTDTQYF. The chain uses TRBV7-9 and TRBJ2-3; TRBD2 aligns across 13 bases. The CDR3 is made up of 16 amino acids. The germline V gene has CDR1 SEHNR and CDR2 FQNEAQ (reference sequence). The junction had 5 bases not matched to a gene; V was cut back by 5 bases and J by 3 bases.

This chain uses TRBV9 with TRBJ2-3; 8 bases map to TRBD1. CDR1 and CDR2 (germline): SGDLS, YYNGEE. The junction had 12 bases not matched to a gene; V was cut back by 3 bases and J by 3 bases. This CDR3 is built from 17 residues. The chain's CDR3 is CASSAQGPGQVTDTQYF. DNA of the CDR3: TGTGCCAGCAGCGCTCAAGGCCCGGGACAGGTGACAGATACGCAGTATTTT. The full variable domain, completed using reference TRBV9 and TRBJ2-3, is DSGVTQTPKHLITATGQRVTLRCSPRSGDLSVYWYQQSLDQGLQFLIQYYNGEERAKGNILERFSAQQFPDLHSELNLSSLELGDSALYFCASSAQGPGQVTDTQYFGPGTRLTVL.

This chain links TRBV11-3 with TRBJ2-4; 8 nucleotides match TRBD2. This CDR3 is 16 amino acids long. CDR1 and CDR2 (germline): SGHNT, YENEEA. Trimming removed 0 bases from V and 6 bases from J; junction bases left unmatched: 7. The CDR3 bases are TGTGCCAGCAGCTTAGATTCTAGCGGGTCAGGAAACATTCAGTACTTC. It specifies CASSLDSSGSGNIQYF.

This chain uses TRBV6-5 with TRBJ1-5; possibly TRBD1 for D (6 bases). The germline gives CDR1 MNHEY, CDR2 SVGAGI. Trimming removed 6 bases at V and 5 bases at J, with 14 bases between. The CDR3 sequence is 14 residues long. The CDR3 here is CASSLYRADQPQHF. CDR3 bases: TGTGCCAGCAGCTTGTACAGGGCGGATCAGCCCCAGCATTTT.

The chain carries TRBV2 and TRBJ2-3; possible D gene TRBD1, 5 bases. The CDR3 sequence is 12 residues long. V shed 7 bases and J shed 3 bases, with 8 bases lying between them. Germline values: CDR1 SNHLY, CDR2 FYNNEI. CDR3 residues: CASNDRTDTQYF. Written as DNA, the CDR3 is TGTGCCAGCAATGACAGAACAGATACGCAGTATTTT.

The chain employs TRBV15 and TRBJ1-2; 9 bases map to TRBD1. J gave up 5 bases and V 1 base, and 5 bases lay outside the gene matches. The CDR3 is 15 amino acids. Germline lookup yields CDR1 LNHNV and CDR2 YYDKDF (reference sequence). The CDR3 is CATSRAGTGSYGYTF. CDR3 DNA: TGTGCCACCAGCAGAGCTGGGACAGGGTCATATGGCTACACCTTC.

The chain is built from TRBV11-3 and TRBJ2-5; D is ambiguous. The CDR3 sequence is 13 residues long. The germline V and J ends were trimmed by 0 bases and 0 bases, with 2 bases remaining between them. The germline gives CDR1 SGHNT, CDR2 YENEEA. The CDR3 nucleotides are TGTGCCAGCAGCTTAGACAACCAAGAGACCCAGTACTTC. Protein sequence: CASSLDNQETQYF.